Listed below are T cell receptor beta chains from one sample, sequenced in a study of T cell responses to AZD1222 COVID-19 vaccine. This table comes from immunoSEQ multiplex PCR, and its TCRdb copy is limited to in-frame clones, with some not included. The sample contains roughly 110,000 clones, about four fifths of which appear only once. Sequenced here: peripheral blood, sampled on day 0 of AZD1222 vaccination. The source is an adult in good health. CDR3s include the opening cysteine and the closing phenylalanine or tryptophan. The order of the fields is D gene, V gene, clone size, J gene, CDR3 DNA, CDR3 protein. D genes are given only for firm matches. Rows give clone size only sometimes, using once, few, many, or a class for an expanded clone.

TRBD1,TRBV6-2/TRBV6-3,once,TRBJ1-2,TGTGCCAGCAGTCCGACAGGGGGAGGACTATGGACGTTGTATGGCTACACCTTC,CASSPTGGGLWTLYGYTF
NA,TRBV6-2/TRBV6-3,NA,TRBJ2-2,TGTGCCAGCAGCCTCGGGAGTCGCACCGGGGAGCTGTTTTTT,CASSLGSRTGELFF
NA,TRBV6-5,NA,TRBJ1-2,TGTGCCAGCAGTTACTCAACAGCATATGGCTACACCTTC,CASSYSTAYGYTF
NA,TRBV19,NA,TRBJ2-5,TGTGCCAGTAGTATAAGCAGGGGGCGCGGGGGTAAGACCCAGTACTTC,CASSISRGRGGKTQYF
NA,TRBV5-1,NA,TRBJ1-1,TGCGCCAGCAGCTTGGGATGGTTTTCTGAAGCTTTCTTT,CASSLGWFSEAFF
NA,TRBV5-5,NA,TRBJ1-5,TGTGCCAGCAGTCCTCGGGGGTTCGGCAATCAGCCCCAGCATTTT,CASSPRGFGNQPQHF
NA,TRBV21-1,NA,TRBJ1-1,TGTGCCAGCAGCCTTACGACAGGGGCGAATACTGAAGCTTTCTTT,CASSLTTGANTEAFF
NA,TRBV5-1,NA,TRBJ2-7,TGCGCCAGCAGCTGGGAAGGGGTCGAGCAGTACTTC,CASSWEGVEQYF
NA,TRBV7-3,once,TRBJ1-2,TGTGCCAGCAGCCCGCGACAGGACTATGGCTACACCTTC,CASSPRQDYGYTF
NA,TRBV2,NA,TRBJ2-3,TGTGCCAGCAGGGACGATTCGGCGGGAACAGATACGCAGTATTTT,CASRDDSAGTDTQYF
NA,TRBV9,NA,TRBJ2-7,TGTGCCAGCAGCGCCTTGGGACTGGACGACTACGAGCAGTACTTC,CASSALGLDDYEQYF
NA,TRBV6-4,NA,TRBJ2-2,TGTGCCAGCAGCAGACAGCCGAACACCGGGGAGCTGTTTTTT,CASSRQPNTGELFF
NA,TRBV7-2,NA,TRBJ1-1,TGTGCCAGCAGCCCCCGGACAACCCCGGGCACTGAAGCTTTCTTT,CASSPRTTPGTEAFF
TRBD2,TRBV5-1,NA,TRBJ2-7,TGCGCCAGCAGCTTTCTAGCGGGAGGGCCTTTCTACGAGCAGTACTTC,CASSFLAGGPFYEQYF
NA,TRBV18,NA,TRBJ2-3,TGTGCCACCCGAAGGGGTGCCCGGGGGACAGATACGCAGTATTTT,CATRRGARGTDTQYF
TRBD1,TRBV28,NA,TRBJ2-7,TGTGCCAGCAGGCAGACAGGGCGATCCTACGAGCAGTACTTC,CASRQTGRSYEQYF
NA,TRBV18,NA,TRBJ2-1,TGTGCCAGCTCTCGGAGGGGGTCTTATGGACCTATGGTTTCCTACAATGAGCAGTTCTTC,CASSRRGSYGPMVSYNEQFF
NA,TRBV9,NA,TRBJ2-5,TGTGCCAGCAGCCTCGCCCCTATCGGCCAAGAGACCCAGTACTTC,CASSLAPIGQETQYF
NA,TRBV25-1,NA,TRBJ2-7,TGTGCCAGCAGTGAGCCCTCCGGGGTTGCGGGAAATAACGAGCAGTACTTC,CASSEPSGVAGNNEQYF
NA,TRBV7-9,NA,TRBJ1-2,TGTGCCAGCAGTAGGACGGAAGGCTATGGCTACACCTTC,CASSRTEGYGYTF
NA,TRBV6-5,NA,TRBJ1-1,TGTGCCAGCAATAAGGGTTGGAACACTGAAGCTTTCTTT,CASNKGWNTEAFF
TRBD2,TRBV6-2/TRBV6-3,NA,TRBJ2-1,TGTGCCAGCAGTTACTCGAGCGGGAGGGCATATGAGCAGTTCTTC,CASSYSSGRAYEQFF
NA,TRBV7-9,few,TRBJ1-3,TGTGCCAGCAGCTCCGGGAACACCATATATTTT,CASSSGNTIYF